This T cell receptor beta chain was recorded in a study of cytomegalovirus exposure and HLA in healthy donors. In the study overall: The Caucasian-associated ancestry cluster held over 65% of roughly 400 genotyped donors.

Samples came from healthy bone marrow donors. In nominal health when sampled, donors likely had unrecorded immune exposures nonetheless. V trimming: 0 bases; J trimming: 5 bases; junction bases outside the gene matches: 1. Germline V gene sequence: CDR1 SGHTS, CDR2 YDEGEE. This CDR3 comprises 14 residues. It was with 60 Vbeta and 13 Jbeta primers that the PCR ran. Repertoires were generated with immunoSEQ multiplex PCR, while TCRdb's copy carries only in-frame clones and drops some. Among over 150,000 clones listed, roughly four fifths were seen once. This TCR derives from a man aged 18 to 30 in good health and CMV-seronegative. The material sequenced was PBMCs. This rearrangement joins TRBV5-8 to TRBJ1-3, with 8 bases matching TRBD1. The CDR3, as DNA: TGTGCCAGCAGCTTGGGACAGGGGAGAAACACCATATATTTT. It encodes CASSLGQGRNTIYF.